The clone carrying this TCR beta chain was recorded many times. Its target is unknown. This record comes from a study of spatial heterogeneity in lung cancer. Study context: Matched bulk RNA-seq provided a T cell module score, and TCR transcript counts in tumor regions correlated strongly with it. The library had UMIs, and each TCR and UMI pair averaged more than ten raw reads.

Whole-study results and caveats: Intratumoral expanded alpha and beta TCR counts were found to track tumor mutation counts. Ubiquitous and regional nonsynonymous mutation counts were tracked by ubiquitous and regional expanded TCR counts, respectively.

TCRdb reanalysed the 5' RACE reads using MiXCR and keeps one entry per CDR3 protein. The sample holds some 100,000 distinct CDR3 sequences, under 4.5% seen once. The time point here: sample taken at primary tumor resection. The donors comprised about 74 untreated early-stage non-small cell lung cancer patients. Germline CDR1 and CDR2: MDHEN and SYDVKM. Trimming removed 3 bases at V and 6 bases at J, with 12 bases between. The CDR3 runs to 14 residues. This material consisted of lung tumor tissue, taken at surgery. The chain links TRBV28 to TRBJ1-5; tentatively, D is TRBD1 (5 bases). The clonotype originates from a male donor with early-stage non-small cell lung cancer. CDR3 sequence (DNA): TGTGCCAGCAGTTTGAGGGGAGCCGGTCAGCCCCAGCATTTT. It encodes CASSLRGAGQPQHF.